This T cell receptor beta chain is from a study of blood T cell repertoires in COVID-19 (dated by TCRdb to 2019 to 2021). Study-level background: Samples covering the acute and convalescent phases of COVID-19 were provided by collaborators in the United States, Italy and Spain. A de-identified subject ID, COVID-19 status, age in years and sex were almost always included in the sample metadata. Where available, HLA class I and class II types were obtained from metadata supplied by the sample provider rather than from assay-based typing. The repertoires were made available in a free public database intended to serve as a resource for research on the immune response to SARS-CoV-2. Subjects who had been exposed to COVID-19, were actively infected with it, or had recovered from it provided the deeply sampled blood TCRbeta repertoires that made up the dataset. The prospective study material was composed of cDNA or gDNA derived from T cells, B-cell-depleted T cells, or PBMCs. Samples came from the ongoing ImmuneRACE study (first 160 participants) plus 1,254 subjects from 6 global collaborators. Broad study findings and their caveats: The quantity of clinical and demographic metadata differed by source and by participant and was supplied without curation.

TCRbeta CDR3 regions were amplified from genomic DNA by means of the immunoSEQ Assay, a bias-controlled multiplex PCR. Regarding the original processing steps: The number of nucleated cells in each sample was estimated by amplification of reference gene primers within the assay. Sequence reads were collapsed and filtered to measure the absolute abundance of every unique TCRbeta CDR3 rearrangement. For each sample, productive Simpson clonality was calculated by taking the square root of Simpson's diversity index across productive rearrangements. TCRdb retrieved this table from immuneACCESS and kept in-frame rearrangements only. Not all clones are present; in checked studies, unresolved V genes account for under half, and no reason is known for the remainder. That table furnishes V, J and clone size, whereas the DNA furnished D and trimming. In all, the sample holds some 250,000 clones, and around 85% of those were seen once. Of the sample, 3% to 4% falls within the top ten clones.

CDR1 and CDR2 are drawn from the germline V gene (reference sequence): LNHDA, SQIVND. The CDR3 contains 14 residues, cysteine and phenylalanine counted. The sequence is cut down to CDR3 DNA, 42 bases in frame from base 1. The junction shows trimming of 7 bases on V and 5 bases on J, plus 15 bases between the germline ends. Concerning this clone itself: Its antigen target is currently unknown. No quality values exist for individual bases; no much larger clone is one base distant.

Enrolling through a virtual design, the prospective study's participants ranged in age from about 18 to 100 years and lived across approximately 25 United States geographic areas. To assign participants to cohorts, the prospective study relied on clinical history that participants themselves reported in a screening survey and a study questionnaire. In the prospective study, whole blood, serum and a nasopharyngeal or oropharyngeal swab were collected from each participant by mobile phlebotomists. Participants in the prospective study had the option to provide additional blood draws and questionnaires over a 2-month period. Prospective study blood samples were shipped either frozen or at room temperature before DNA extraction.

In this chain, TRBV19 is recombined with TRBJ2-1; TRBD2 might be the D gene, on 6 matching bases. Material for sequencing was PBMCs or T cells enriched from blood (not recorded which). This sequence was found in a woman aged 40-49 years with acute COVID-19. The CDR3 reads as follows: CASTGDSPHNEQFF. At the DNA level, the sequence is TGTGCCAGTACGGGAGACAGCCCACACAATGAGCAGTTCTTC.